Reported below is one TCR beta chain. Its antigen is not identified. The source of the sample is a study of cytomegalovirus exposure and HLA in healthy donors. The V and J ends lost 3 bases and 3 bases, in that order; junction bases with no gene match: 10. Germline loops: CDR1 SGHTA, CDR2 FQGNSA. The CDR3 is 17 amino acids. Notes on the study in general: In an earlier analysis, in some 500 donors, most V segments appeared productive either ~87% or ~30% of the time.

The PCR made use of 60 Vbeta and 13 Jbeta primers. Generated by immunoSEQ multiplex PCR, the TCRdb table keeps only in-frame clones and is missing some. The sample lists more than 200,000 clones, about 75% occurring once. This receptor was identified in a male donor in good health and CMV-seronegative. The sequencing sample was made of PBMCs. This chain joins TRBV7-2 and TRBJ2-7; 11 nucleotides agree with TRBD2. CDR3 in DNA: TGTGCCAGCAGCTTTCGGACTAGCGGGCTAGCCCACTACGAGCAGTACTTC. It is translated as CASSFRTSGLAHYEQYF.